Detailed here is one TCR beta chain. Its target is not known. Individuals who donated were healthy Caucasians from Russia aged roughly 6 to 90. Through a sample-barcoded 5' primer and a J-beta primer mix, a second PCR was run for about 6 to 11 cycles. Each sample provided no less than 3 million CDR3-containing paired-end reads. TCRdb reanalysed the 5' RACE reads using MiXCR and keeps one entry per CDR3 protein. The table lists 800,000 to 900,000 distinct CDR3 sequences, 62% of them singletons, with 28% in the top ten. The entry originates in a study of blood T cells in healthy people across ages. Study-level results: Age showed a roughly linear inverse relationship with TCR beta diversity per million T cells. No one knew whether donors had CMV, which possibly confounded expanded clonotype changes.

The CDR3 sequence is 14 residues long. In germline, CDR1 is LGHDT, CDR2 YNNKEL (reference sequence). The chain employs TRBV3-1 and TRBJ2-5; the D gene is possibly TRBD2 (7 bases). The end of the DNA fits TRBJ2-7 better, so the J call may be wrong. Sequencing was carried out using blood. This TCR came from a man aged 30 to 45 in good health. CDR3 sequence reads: CASSPGGPTYEQYF. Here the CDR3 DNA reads TGTGCCAGCAGCCCCGGGGGGCCAACCTACGAGCAGTACTTC.